Shown below are 7 T cell receptor beta chains from a single sample sequenced in a study of response to subunit inactivated influenza vaccine. TCRdb processed the RT-PCR reads anew with MiXCR; each CDR3 protein has one entry. The sample gives approximately 530,000 distinct CDR3 sequences, approximately 6.9% of which show up once; under 15% is in the top ten. Sequencing was performed on PBMCs from blood, taken around 25 months after vaccination. Receptors originate from a man between 45 and 75 years old who received an inactivated influenza vaccine.

Ten or more counts support this clonotype. The rearrangement uses TRBV11-2 and TRBJ2-5; 8 bases align to TRBD2. This CDR3 region has 16 residues. V shed 2 bases and J 2 bases; nucleotides not matched to a gene: 7. Germline values: CDR1 SGHAT, CDR2 FQNNGV. CDR3 loop: CASSLTWGGGQETQYF. CDR3 nucleotides: TGTGCCAGCAGCTTAACTTGGGGCGGGGGGCAAGAGACCCAGTACTTC.

This chain uses TRBV20-1 with TRBJ1-4, with a tentative D call TRBD1 (5 bases). CDR1 is DFQATT, CDR2 SNEGSKA, per germline (reference sequence). The V gene lost 5 bases and the J gene lost 0 bases, with 13 bases spanning the gap. CDR3 length: 15 residues. The CDR3 DNA reads as TGCAGTGCTCGAGCTCGAGGGGCAACTAATGAAAAACTGTTTTTT. It encodes CSARARGATNEKLFF.

CDR3 in amino acids: CSVETRDRANTGELFF. In DNA, the CDR3 is TGCAGCGTTGAAACTCGGGACAGAGCTAACACCGGGGAGCTGTTTTTT. The V gene is TRBV29-1, the J gene TRBJ2-2; TRBD1 agrees at 7 bases. The J segment lost 2 bases and the V segment lost 2 bases, leaving 8 bases of the junction unmatched. The germline CDR1 and CDR2 sequences are SQVTM and ANQGSEA. This CDR3 has 16 amino acids.

This clonotype appeared a few times. This rearrangement joins TRBV12-3 or TRBV12-4 to TRBJ1-2; perhaps TRBD1 as D (6 bases). The CDR3 is made up of 15 amino acids. V shed 3 bases and J shed 4 bases, with 15 bases lying between them. This CDR3 is CASSFPTGGGYGYTF. The CDR3 DNA reads TGTGCCAGCAGTTTCCCGACAGGCGGGGGCTATGGCTACACCTTC.

This clonotype was detected only a few times. V gene TRBV12-3 or TRBV12-4 combines with J gene TRBJ2-1, with 8 bases lining up with TRBD1. The V gene end was trimmed by 7 bases and the J gene end by 1 base; junction bases not matched to a gene: 3. The CDR3 length is 14 residues. In nucleotides, the CDR3 is TGTGCCAGCACCCGGACAGGGTCCTACAATGAGCAGTTCTTC. As protein: CASTRTGSYNEQFF.

This clonotype came up many times. The chain employs TRBV3-1 and TRBJ2-1, with 8 positions matching TRBD1. Trimming removed 3 bases from V and 7 bases from J; junction bases left unmatched: 5. In germline, CDR1 is LGHDT, CDR2 YNNKEL (reference sequence). This CDR3 spans 14 amino acids. Here the CDR3 reads CASSHPDRENEQFF. CDR3 DNA sequence: TGTGCCAGCAGCCATCCGGACAGGGAGAATGAGCAGTTCTTC.

This clonotype was picked up many times. The J gene is TRBJ2-1, the V gene TRBV5-6; 8 nucleotides agree with TRBD1. The CDR3 runs to 14 residues. CDR1 SGHDT and CDR2 YYEEEE come from the germline V gene. The trim removed 2 bases at V and 8 bases at J, leaving 6 bases unmatched. CDR3 DNA sequence: TGTGCCAGCAGCTTCAACAGGGGGACCCATGAGCAGTTCTTC. It yields the protein CASSFNRGTHEQFF.